This T cell receptor (beta chain) was obtained from a study of T cell responses to AZD1222 COVID-19 vaccine. Study-wide points: Clonal diversity may have been underestimated, and the donors were mostly white British, with more females than males. Among those given AZD1222, only 5 to 7 were seropositive at baseline. Targets within unmutated variant regions were reportedly found for nearly half of spike-specific TCRs. Spike-wide vaccine-associated CD4 TCRs dominated at 160-218 and 743-854.

Sequencing was performed with immunoSEQ multiplex PCR; in TCRdb, only in-frame clones are kept and a portion is missing. The sample has roughly 80,000 clones; about nine tenths are singletons. Trimming cost V 5 bases and J 4 bases, with 14 bases left between them. This CDR3 comprises 14 residues. Per germline, CDR1 SEHNR and CDR2 FQNEAQ (reference sequence). This clone was recorded only once. Its target is not known. The sequenced sample was peripheral blood, obtained 28 days after the second AZD1222 dose. This chain links TRBV7-9 with TRBJ1-1, with D possibly matching TRBD1 (6 bases). This TCR was recovered from an adult who received the AZD1222 COVID-19 vaccine. CDR3 DNA sequence: TGTGCCAGCAGCCTCGGTGGAGGGGGCACTGAAGCTTTCTTT. This sequence encodes CASSLGGGGTEAFF.